Each of the 5 T cell receptor beta chains below was sequenced from the same sample in a study of T cell responses to AZD1222 COVID-19 vaccine. Repertoires were generated with immunoSEQ multiplex PCR, while TCRdb's copy carries only in-frame clones and drops some. The repertoire holds roughly 70,000 clones, approximately 90% seen once, with 4% to 5% in the top ten. The sample here was peripheral blood, taken 28 days after the second dose of the MenACWY control vaccine. These receptor sequences come from an adult who received the MenACWY meningococcal vaccine as a control.

J is TRBJ2-7 and V is TRBV6-2 or TRBV6-3, with 9 nucleotides matching TRBD1. J was trimmed by 11 bases and V by 5 bases; bases with no gene match: 10. Germline values: CDR1 MNHEY, CDR2 SVGEGT. The CDR3 spans 13 residues. The CDR3 loop reads CASSRQGGDPEYF. CDR3 nucleotides: TGTGCCAGCAGTCGACAGGGGGGGGACCCGGAGTACTTC.

This clone occurred a few times. The chain is built from TRBV7-2 and TRBJ1-1; D call uncertain. In germline, CDR1 is SGHTA, CDR2 FQGNSA. The V end was cut by 5 bases, the J end by 6 bases, with 13 bases between. This CDR3 is built from 13 residues. As DNA, the CDR3 is TGTGCCAGCAGCGCCGCACAGAGGGCTGAAGCTTTCTTT. It yields the protein CASSAAQRAEAFF.

This chain connects TRBV7-2 to TRBJ1-5; perhaps TRBD1 as D (5 bases). This CDR3 has 14 amino acids. Trimming cost V 4 bases and J 8 bases, with 15 bases left between them. CDR1 and CDR2 from the germline V gene are SGHTA and FQGNSA. In nucleotides, the CDR3 is TGTGCCAGCAGCTCCCAGGGCGGGGTTGAGCCCCAGCATTTT. It yields the protein CASSSQGGVEPQHF.

This rearrangement joins TRBV2 to TRBJ1-5, with 8 bases fitting TRBD1. V lost 4 bases to trimming and J lost 6 bases; unmatched junction nucleotides: 5. The CDR3 spans 14 residues. Germline loops: CDR1 SNHLY, CDR2 FYNNEI. The CDR3 DNA is TGTGCCAGCAGTGCAAGACAGGGGATTCAGCCCCAGCATTTT. Translation gives CASSARQGIQPQHF.

The rearrangement links TRBV11-2 to TRBJ2-1, with D uncertain. The germline V gene has CDR1 SGHAT and CDR2 FQNNGV. V lost 1 base and J 8 bases, leaving 12 bases between the germline ends. There are 14 residues in the CDR3. The chain's CDR3 is CASSLGGGSDEQFF. The CDR3 nucleotides read TGTGCCAGCAGCTTAGGGGGTGGCAGCGATGAGCAGTTCTTC.